What follows is one T cell receptor beta chain and its context. The germline V gene has CDR1 SQVTM and CDR2 ANQGSEA. Losses at the gene ends were 3 bases for V and 2 bases for J; bases not matched to a gene: 5. This CDR3 is built from 15 residues. This sample stems from a study of T cells in Graves' hyperthyroidism and ophthalmopathy. Subjects aged 18 to 65 presented with newly diagnosed hyperthyroidism of less than 2 months' duration. TCR beta CDR3 regions were amplified from RNA. The TCR CDR3 was amplified in a first-round RT-PCR using the HTBI primer set. TCRdb re-called the multiplex PCR reads with MiXCR, one entry per CDR3 protein. The table lists roughly 580,000 distinct CDR3 sequences, roughly 46% of them singletons.

The clonotype comes from a woman under 30 with Graves' hyperthyroidism. The chain links TRBV29-1 to TRBJ2-7; TRBD2 aligns across 12 bases. The sample taken for sequencing was peripheral blood or thyroid tissue (not recorded which). The CDR3 sequence: CSVDRLAGVPYEQYF. The CDR3 coding sequence is TGCAGCGTTGACAGACTAGCGGGAGTACCCTACGAGCAGTACTTC.